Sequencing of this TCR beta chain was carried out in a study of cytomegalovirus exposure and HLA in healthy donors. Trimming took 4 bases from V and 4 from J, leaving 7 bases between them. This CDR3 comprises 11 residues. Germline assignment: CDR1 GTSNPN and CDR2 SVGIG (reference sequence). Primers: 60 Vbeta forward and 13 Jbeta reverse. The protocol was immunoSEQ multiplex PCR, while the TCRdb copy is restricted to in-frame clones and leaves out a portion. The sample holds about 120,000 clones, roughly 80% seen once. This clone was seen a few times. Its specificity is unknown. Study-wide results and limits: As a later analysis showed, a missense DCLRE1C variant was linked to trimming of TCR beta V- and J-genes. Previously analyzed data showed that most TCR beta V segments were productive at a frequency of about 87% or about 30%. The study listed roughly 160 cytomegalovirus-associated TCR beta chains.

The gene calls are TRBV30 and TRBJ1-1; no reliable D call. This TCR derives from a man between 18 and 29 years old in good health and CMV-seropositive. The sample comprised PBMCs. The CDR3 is CAWTSGTEAFF. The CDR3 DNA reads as TGTGCCTGGACGAGTGGCACTGAAGCTTTCTTT.